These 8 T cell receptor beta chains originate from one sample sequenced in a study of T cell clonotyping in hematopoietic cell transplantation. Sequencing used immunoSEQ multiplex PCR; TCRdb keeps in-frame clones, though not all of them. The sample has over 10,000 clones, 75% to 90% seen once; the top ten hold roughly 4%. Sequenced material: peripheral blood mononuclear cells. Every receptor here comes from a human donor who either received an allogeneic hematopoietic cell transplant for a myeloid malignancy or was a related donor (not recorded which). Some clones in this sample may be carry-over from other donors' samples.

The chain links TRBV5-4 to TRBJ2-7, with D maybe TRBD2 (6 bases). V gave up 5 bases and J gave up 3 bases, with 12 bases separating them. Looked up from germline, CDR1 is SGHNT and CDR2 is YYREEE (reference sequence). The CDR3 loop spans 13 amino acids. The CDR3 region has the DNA TGTGCCAGCAGTCGGGGGACCTACTACGAGCAGTACTTC. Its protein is CASSRGTYYEQYF.

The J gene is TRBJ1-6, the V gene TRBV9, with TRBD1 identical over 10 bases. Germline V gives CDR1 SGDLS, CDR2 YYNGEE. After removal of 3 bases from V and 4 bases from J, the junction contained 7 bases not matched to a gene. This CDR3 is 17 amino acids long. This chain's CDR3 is CASSGGDRGRYNSPLHF. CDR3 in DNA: TGTGCCAGCAGCGGTGGGGACAGGGGTCGGTATAATTCACCCCTCCACTTT.

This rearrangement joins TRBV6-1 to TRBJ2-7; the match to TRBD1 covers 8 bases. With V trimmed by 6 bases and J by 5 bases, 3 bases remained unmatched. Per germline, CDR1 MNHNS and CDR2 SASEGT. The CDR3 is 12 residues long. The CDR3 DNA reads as TGTGCCAGCAGGACAGGGGATGACGAGCAGTACTTC. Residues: CASRTGDDEQYF.

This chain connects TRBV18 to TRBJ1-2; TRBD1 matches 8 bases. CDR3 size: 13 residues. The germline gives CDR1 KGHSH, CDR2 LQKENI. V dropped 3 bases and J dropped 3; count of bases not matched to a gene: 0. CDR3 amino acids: CASSPGQDYGYTF. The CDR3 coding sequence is TGTGCCAGCTCACCGGGACAGGACTATGGCTACACCTTC.

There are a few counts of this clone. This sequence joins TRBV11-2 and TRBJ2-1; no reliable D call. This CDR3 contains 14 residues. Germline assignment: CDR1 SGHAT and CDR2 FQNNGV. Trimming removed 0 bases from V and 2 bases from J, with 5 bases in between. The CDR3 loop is CASSLDWAYNEQFF. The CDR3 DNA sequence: TGTGCCAGCAGCTTAGATTGGGCCTACAATGAGCAGTTCTTC.

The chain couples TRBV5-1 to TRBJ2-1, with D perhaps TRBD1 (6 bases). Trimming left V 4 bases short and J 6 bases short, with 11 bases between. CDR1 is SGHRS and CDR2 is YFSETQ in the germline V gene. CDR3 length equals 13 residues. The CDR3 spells CASSGQGINEQFF. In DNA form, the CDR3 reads TGCGCCAGCAGCGGTCAGGGGATCAATGAGCAGTTCTTC.

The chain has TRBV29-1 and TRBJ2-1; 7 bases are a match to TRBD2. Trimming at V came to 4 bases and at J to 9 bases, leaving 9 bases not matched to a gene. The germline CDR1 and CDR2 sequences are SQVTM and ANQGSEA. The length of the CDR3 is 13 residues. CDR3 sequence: CSVASGVLGEQFF. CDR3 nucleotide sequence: TGCAGCGTTGCAAGCGGGGTTCTTGGTGAGCAGTTCTTC.

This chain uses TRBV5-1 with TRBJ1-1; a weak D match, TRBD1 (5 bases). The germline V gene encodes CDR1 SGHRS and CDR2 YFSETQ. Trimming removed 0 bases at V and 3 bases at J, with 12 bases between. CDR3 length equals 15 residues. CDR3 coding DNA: TGCGCCAGCAGCTTGGACCAGGGTATAGACACTGAAGCTTTCTTT. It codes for CASSLDQGIDTEAFF.